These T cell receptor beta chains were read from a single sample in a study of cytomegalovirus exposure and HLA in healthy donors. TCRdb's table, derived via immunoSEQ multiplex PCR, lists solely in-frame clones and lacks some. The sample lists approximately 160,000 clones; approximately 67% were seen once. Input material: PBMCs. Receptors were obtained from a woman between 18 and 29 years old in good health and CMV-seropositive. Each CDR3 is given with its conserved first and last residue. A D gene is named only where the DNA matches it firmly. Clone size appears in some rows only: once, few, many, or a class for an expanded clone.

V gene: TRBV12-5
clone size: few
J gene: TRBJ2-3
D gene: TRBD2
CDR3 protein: CASGGGGRVLDTQYF
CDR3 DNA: TGTGCTAGTGGCGGTGGCGGGAGGGTATTAGATACGCAGTATTTT

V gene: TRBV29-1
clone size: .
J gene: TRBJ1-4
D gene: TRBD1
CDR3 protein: CSVLGRGLPNEKLFF
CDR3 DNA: TGCAGCGTTTTGGGCAGGGGGCTTCCTAATGAAAAACTGTTTTTT

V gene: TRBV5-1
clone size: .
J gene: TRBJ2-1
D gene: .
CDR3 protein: CASSFEGGNEQFF
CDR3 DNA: TGCGCCAGCAGCTTTGAGGGCGGGAATGAGCAGTTCTTC

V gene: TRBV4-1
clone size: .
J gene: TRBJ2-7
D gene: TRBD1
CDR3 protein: CASSQNGGTGFSYEQYF
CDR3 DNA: TGCGCCAGCAGCCAAAACGGCGGGACAGGGTTCTCCTACGAGCAGTACTTC

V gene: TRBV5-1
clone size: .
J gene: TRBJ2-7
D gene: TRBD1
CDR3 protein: CASSFPGGQYEQYF
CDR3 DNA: TGCGCCAGCAGCTTCCCAGGGGGCCAGTACGAGCAGTACTTC

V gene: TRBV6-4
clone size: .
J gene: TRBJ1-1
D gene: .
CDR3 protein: CASALQGGTEAFF
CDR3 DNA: TGTGCCAGCGCACTACAGGGTGGCACTGAAGCTTTCTTT

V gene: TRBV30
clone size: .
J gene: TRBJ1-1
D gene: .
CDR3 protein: CAWERPGAEAFF
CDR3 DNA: TGTGCCTGGGAACGACCGGGGGCTGAAGCTTTCTTT

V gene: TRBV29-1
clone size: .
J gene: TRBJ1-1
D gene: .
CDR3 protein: CSVYSGGSNTEAFF
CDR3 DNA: TGCAGCGTTTACTCTGGGGGCTCGAACACTGAAGCTTTCTTT

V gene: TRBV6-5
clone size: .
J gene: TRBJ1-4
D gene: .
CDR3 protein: CASSTGLLNEKLFF
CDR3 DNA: TGTGCCAGCAGTACTGGACTGCTTAATGAAAAACTGTTTTTT

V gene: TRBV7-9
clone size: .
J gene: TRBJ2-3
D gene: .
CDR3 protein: CASKGRVGTDTQYF
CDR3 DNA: TGTGCCAGCAAAGGTCGGGTTGGCACAGATACGCAGTATTTT

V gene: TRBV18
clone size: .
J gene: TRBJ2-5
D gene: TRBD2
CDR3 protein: CASSPRDYQTQETQYF
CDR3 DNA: TGTGCCAGCTCACCACGGGACTACCAGACACAAGAGACCCAGTACTTC

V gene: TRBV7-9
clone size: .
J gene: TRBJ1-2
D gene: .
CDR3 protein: CASSYYPVRGNYGYTF
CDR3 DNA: TGTGCCAGCAGCTATTACCCCGTCAGGGGTAACTATGGCTACACCTTC

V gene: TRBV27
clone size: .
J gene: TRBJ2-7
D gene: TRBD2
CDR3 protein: CASSDALAGSSYEQYF
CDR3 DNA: TGTGCCAGCAGTGACGCCCTAGCGGGCAGCTCCTACGAGCAGTACTTC

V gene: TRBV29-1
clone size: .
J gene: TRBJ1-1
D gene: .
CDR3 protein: CSVKFTGMNTEAFF
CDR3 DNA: TGCAGCGTCAAGTTTACAGGGATGAACACTGAAGCTTTCTTT

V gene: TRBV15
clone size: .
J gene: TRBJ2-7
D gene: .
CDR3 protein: CATSREEARYEQYF
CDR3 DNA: TGTGCCACCAGCAGAGAGGAGGCTCGATACGAGCAGTACTTC

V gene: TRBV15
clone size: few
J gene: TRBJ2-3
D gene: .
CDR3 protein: CATSRGTGDGTDTQYF
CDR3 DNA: TGTGCCACCAGCAGAGGAACGGGGGATGGGACAGATACGCAGTATTTT

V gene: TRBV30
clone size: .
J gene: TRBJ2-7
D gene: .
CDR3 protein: CAWSVVSGNYEQYF
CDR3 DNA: TGTGCCTGGAGTGTAGTCTCAGGGAACTACGAGCAGTACTTC

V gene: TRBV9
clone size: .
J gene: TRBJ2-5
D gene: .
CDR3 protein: CASSVLGETQYF
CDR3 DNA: TGTGCCAGCAGCGTACTAGGAGAGACCCAGTACTTC

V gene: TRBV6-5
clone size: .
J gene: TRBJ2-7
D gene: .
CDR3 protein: CASRRAGGGYEQYF
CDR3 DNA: TGTGCCAGCAGGAGGGCAGGGGGAGGATACGAGCAGTACTTC

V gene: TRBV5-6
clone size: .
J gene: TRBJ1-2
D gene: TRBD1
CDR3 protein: CASSKQGKSYGYTF
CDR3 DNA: TGTGCCAGCAGCAAACAGGGGAAGTCTTATGGCTACACCTTC

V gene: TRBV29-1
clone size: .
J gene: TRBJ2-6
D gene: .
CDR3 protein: CSVGLGVAGANVLTF
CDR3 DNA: TGCAGCGTTGGCTTAGGGGTAGCTGGGGCCAACGTCCTGACTTTC

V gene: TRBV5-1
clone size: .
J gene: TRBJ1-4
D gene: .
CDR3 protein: CASSPTGTREKLFF
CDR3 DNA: TGCGCCAGCAGTCCAACAGGGACAAGAGAAAAACTGTTTTTT

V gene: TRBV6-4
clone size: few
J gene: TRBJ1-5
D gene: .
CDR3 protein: CASSTDSNQPQHF
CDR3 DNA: TGTGCCAGCAGTACAGACAGCAATCAGCCCCAGCATTTT

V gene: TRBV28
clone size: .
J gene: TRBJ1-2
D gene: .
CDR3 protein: CASSLGAYGYTF
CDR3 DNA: TGTGCCAGCAGTTTGGGGGCATATGGCTACACCTTC

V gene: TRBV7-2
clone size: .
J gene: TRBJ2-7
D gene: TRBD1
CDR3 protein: CASSLVNRGYEQYF
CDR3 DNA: TGTGCCAGCAGCTTAGTCAACAGGGGGTACGAGCAGTACTTC

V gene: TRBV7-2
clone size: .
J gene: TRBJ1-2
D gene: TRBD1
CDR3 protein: CASSADTPTGNYGYTF
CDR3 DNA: TGTGCCAGCAGCGCGGACACGCCGACAGGGAACTATGGCTACACCTTC

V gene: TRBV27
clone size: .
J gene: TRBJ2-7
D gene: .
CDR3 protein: CASQEAALNYPYEQYF
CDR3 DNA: TGTGCCAGTCAAGAGGCGGCCCTCAACTACCCCTACGAGCAGTACTTC

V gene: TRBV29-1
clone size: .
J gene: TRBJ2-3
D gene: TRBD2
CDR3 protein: CSVDPVSLAGGRGDTQYF
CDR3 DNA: TGCAGCGTCGACCCTGTTTCACTAGCGGGGGGGCGGGGGGATACGCAGTATTTT

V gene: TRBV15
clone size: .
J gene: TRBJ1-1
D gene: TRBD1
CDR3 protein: CATRGRTGVETEAFF
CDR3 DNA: TGTGCCACCAGGGGACGGACAGGGGTGGAGACTGAAGCTTTCTTT

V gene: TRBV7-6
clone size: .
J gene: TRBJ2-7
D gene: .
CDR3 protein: CASSLGSAYEQYF
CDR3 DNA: TGTGCCAGCAGCTTAGGGTCCGCTTACGAGCAGTACTTC

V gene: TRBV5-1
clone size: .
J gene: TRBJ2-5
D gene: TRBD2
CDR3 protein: CASSFGLAGINGETQYF
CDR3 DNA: TGCGCCAGCAGCTTCGGGCTAGCGGGTATAAACGGAGAGACCCAGTACTTC

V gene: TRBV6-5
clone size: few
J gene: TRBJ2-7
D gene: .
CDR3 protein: CASSPGSSYEQYF
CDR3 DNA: TGTGCCAGCAGCCCCGGGTCCTCCTACGAGCAGTACTTC

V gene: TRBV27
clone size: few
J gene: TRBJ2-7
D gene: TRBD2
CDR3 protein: CASSSLEAGGPGEQYF
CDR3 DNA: TGTGCCAGCAGTTCCCTCGAAGCGGGAGGGCCGGGCGAGCAGTACTTC

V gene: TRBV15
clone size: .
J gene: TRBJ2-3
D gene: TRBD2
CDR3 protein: CATSSGGATDTQYF
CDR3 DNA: TGTGCCACCAGCAGCGGGGGGGCGACAGATACGCAGTATTTT

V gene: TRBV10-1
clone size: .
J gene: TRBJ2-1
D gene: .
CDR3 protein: CASSEGTRRSNEQFF
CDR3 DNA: TGCGCCAGCAGTGAGGGTACTAGGCGGTCGAATGAGCAGTTCTTC

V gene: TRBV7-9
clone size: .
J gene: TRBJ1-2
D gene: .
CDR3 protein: CASSLITGQRGYTF
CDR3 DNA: TGTGCCAGCAGCTTGATCACAGGCCAACGTGGCTACACCTTC

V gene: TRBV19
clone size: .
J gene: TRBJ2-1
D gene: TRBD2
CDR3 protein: CATSAGGPVNEQFF
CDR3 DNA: TGTGCCACCTCAGCGGGAGGGCCAGTTAATGAGCAGTTCTTC

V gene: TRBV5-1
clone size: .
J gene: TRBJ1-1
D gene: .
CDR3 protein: CASSLTTGTEAFF
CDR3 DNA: TGCGCCAGCAGCTTAACCACGGGAACTGAAGCTTTCTTT

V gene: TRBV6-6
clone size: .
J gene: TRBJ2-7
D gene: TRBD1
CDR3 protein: CASSATDRAYEQYF
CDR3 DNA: TGTGCCAGCAGCGCTACCGACAGGGCCTACGAGCAGTACTTC

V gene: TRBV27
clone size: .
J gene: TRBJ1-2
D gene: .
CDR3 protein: CASSFRGSGVYGYTF
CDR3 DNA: TGTGCCAGCAGTTTCAGGGGCTCAGGGGTCTATGGCTACACCTTC

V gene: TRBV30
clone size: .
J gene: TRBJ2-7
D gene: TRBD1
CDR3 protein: CAWSPGTGARHEQYF
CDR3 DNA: TGTGCCTGGAGTCCGGGGACAGGGGCCCGCCACGAGCAGTACTTC

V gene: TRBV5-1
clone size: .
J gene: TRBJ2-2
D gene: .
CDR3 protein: CASSLSRIDGELFF
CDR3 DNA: TGCGCCAGCAGTCTATCCCGCATAGACGGGGAGCTGTTTTTT

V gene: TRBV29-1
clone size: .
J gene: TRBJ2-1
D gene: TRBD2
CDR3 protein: CSVLSGSSYNEQFF
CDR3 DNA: TGCAGCGTTCTAAGCGGGAGCTCCTACAATGAGCAGTTCTTC

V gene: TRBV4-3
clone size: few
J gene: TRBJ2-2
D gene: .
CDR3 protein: CASSHWSGELFF
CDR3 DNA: TGCGCCAGCAGCCATTGGAGCGGGGAGCTGTTTTTT

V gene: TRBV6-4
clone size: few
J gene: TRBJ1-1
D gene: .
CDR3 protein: CASRKQGGMNTEAFF
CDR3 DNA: TGTGCCAGCAGGAAGCAGGGTGGGATGAACACTGAAGCTTTCTTT

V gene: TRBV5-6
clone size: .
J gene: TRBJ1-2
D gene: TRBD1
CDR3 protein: CASSFFQGAGSGYTF
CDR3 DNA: TGTGCCAGCAGCTTTTTTCAGGGGGCGGGCTCTGGCTACACCTTC

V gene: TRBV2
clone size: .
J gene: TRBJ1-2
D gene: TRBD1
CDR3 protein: CASSGYDRDNYGYTF
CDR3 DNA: TGTGCCAGCAGTGGCTACGACAGGGATAACTATGGCTACACCTTC

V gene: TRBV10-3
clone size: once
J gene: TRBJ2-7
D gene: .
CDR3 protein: CAIRGGEFYEQYF
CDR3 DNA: TGTGCCATCAGGGGAGGAGAGTTCTACGAGCAGTACTTC

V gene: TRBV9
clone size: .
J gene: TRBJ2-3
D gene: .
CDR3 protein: CASSASGSDTQYF
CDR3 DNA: TGTGCCAGCAGCGCTTCAGGATCAGATACGCAGTATTTT

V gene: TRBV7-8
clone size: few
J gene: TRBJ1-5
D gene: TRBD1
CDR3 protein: CASSKSRGREGQPQHF
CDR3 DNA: TGTGCCAGCAGCAAATCCAGGGGGCGGGAGGGTCAGCCCCAGCATTTT

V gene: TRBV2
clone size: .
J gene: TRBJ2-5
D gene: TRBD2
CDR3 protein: CASSGLAEETQYF
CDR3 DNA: TGTGCCAGCAGTGGGCTAGCGGAGGAGACCCAGTACTTC

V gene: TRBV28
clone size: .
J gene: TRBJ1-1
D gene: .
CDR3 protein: CASSPTRGPTEAFF
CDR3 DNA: TGTGCCAGCAGCCCGACCAGGGGACCGACTGAAGCTTTCTTT

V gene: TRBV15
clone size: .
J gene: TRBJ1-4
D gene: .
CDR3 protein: CATSRGEGVSPEKLFF
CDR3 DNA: TGTGCCACCAGCAGAGGAGAGGGGGTATCTCCTGAAAAACTGTTTTTT

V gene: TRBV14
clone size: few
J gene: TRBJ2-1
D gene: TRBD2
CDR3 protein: CASSQDRLWAGGPDPFYNEQFF
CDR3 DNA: TGTGCCAGCAGCCAAGATCGGTTGTGGGCGGGAGGTCCCGACCCCTTCTACAATGAGCAGTTCTTC

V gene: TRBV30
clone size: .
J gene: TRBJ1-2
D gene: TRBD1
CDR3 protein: CAWREDNRGFGYTF
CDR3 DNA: TGTGCCTGGAGGGAAGATAACAGGGGGTTTGGCTACACCTTC

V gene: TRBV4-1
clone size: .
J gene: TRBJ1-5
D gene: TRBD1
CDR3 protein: CASSRTGGNQPQHF
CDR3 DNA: TGCGCCAGCAGTCGGACAGGGGGAAATCAGCCCCAGCATTTT